One and the same sample provided the 25 T cell receptor beta chains below, sequenced in a study of T cells in Graves' hyperthyroidism and ophthalmopathy. The CDR3 regions of TCR beta were amplified from RNA transcripts. The HTBI primer set drove a first-round RT-PCR of the TCR CDR3. One entry per CDR3 protein results from TCRdb running MiXCR on the multiplex PCR reads. This sample has some 360,000 distinct CDR3 sequences, with 11% to 15% found just once. Sequencing was carried out using blood. The receptor source for this set is a woman aged 60 to 75 with Graves' hyperthyroidism.

This clonotype was observed many times. This rearrangement joins TRBV7-2 to TRBJ2-1, with D perhaps matching TRBD2 (6 bases). CDR1 and CDR2 (germline): SGHTA, FQGNSA. V dropped 2 bases and J dropped 8 bases, with 22 bases sitting between them. There are 17 residues in the CDR3. CDR3 DNA sequence: TGTGCCAGCAGCTTATCGCGGACTACCCGCGAGAGGGATGAGCAGTTCTTC. Translated, it gives CASSLSRTTRERDEQFF.

This clonotype was counted only a few times. The rearrangement links TRBV6-6 to TRBJ1-1; the D gene is possibly TRBD1 (5 bases). Germline V gives CDR1 MNHNY, CDR2 SVGAGI (reference sequence). CDR3 length: 15 residues. V dropped 0 bases and J dropped 4 bases, with 12 bases sitting between them. DNA for the CDR3: TGTGCCAGCAGTTACTCCGGCAGGGCGGCCACTGAAGCTTTCTTT. Protein sequence: CASSYSGRAATEAFF.

V usage is TRBV24-1 and J usage is TRBJ2-7; no clear D. This CDR3 region has 15 residues. V was trimmed by 3 bases and J by 6 bases, leaving 17 bases between them. Germline-derived CDR1 and CDR2 are KGHDR and SFDVKD. The CDR3 is CATSDNALSGGEQYF. The CDR3 DNA sequence: TGTGCCACCAGTGATAACGCCCTGTCGGGTGGCGAGCAGTACTTC.

This clonotype has at least ten counts. V gene TRBV7-9 combines with J gene TRBJ2-7; 7 positions match TRBD1. CDR3 length equals 14 residues. The trim removed 5 bases at V and 2 bases at J, leaving 6 bases unmatched. The germline V gene encodes CDR1 SEHNR and CDR2 FQNEAQ (reference sequence). CDR3 nucleotides: TGTGCCAGCAGCACCGGACAGGCAACCTACGAGCAGTACTTC. Translation gives CASSTGQATYEQYF.

The chain employs TRBV24-1 and TRBJ2-7; 7 bases agree with TRBD1. The CDR3 spans 15 residues. Germline-derived CDR1 and CDR2 are KGHDR and SFDVKD. V was clipped by 4 bases and J by 5 bases; unmatched bases: 10. CDR3 DNA sequence: TGTGCCACCAGTGAAGCACAGGGGCATCGGGACGAGCAGTACTTC. Its protein is CATSEAQGHRDEQYF.

This clonotype turned up a few times. J is TRBJ2-4 and V is TRBV12-5; 13 nucleotides align to TRBD2. There are 17 residues in the CDR3. Germline V gene sequence: CDR1 LGHNT, CDR2 FRNRAP. V dropped 5 bases and J dropped 9; count of bases not matched to a gene: 13. This CDR3 reads CASGPPLAGGPLGIQYF. The CDR3 DNA is TGTGCTAGTGGTCCCCCACTAGCGGGAGGGCCTTTAGGCATTCAGTACTTC.

This clonotype was counted many times. This chain connects TRBV24-1 to TRBJ2-3; 8 nucleotides align to TRBD2. Germline V gene data show CDR1 as KGHDR and CDR2 as SFDVKD. With 0 bases clipped from V and 5 bases from J, the junction kept 6 bases outside the gene matches. This CDR3 comprises 16 residues. The CDR3 DNA reads as TGTGCCACCAGTGATTTGCGGGAGGGGGTAAGAGATACGCAGTATTTT. Protein: CATSDLREGVRDTQYF.

This clonotype was recorded a few times. A clone one base away is much larger, so this may be a read error. This chain connects TRBV6-2 or TRBV6-3 to TRBJ2-2; D unclear. From germline, CDR1 is MNHEY and CDR2 SVGEGT. Trimming removed 4 bases at V and 7 bases at J, with 13 bases between. This CDR3 contains 14 residues. The CDR3 sequence: CASSFGSTFGELFF. For the CDR3, the DNA is TGTGCCAGCAGTTTTGGTAGCACCTTCGGGGAGCTGTTTTTT.

This clonotype was found many times. The chain joins TRBV5-1 to TRBJ2-1; perhaps D is TRBD1 or TRBD2 (5 bases each). The V and J ends lost 4 bases and 0 bases respectively, with 8 bases between them. CDR3 length: 14 amino acids. Per the germline V gene, CDR1 is SGHRS and CDR2 is YFSETQ. CDR3 in amino acids: CASSGGSSYNEQFF. CDR3 in DNA: TGCGCCAGCAGCGGGGGAAGCTCCTACAATGAGCAGTTCTTC.

At least ten counts were recorded for this clonotype. J is TRBJ2-1 and V is TRBV30, with 10 nucleotides matching TRBD2. CDR1 is GTSNPN, CDR2 SVGIG, per germline (reference sequence). This CDR3 is 15 amino acids long. With V trimmed by 2 bases and J by 8 bases, 9 bases remained unmatched. The CDR3 is CAWSYGAGGPDEQFF. CDR3 bases: TGTGCCTGGAGTTATGGAGCGGGAGGGCCCGATGAGCAGTTCTTC.

This clonotype was seen a handful of times. This could be a read error, since a much larger clone is one nucleotide away. The rearrangement joins TRBV27 to TRBJ2-1; D remains ambiguous. This CDR3 is 13 amino acids long. Germline V gene lookup returns CDR1 MNHEY and CDR2 SMNVEV (reference sequence). The CDR3 bases are TGTGCCAGCAGTTTACGGAACGGCAATGAGCGGTTCTTC. Encoded protein: CASSLRNGNERFF.

V usage is TRBV6-1 and J usage is TRBJ1-1; no firm D call. The CDR3 sequence is 15 residues long. Germline-derived CDR1 and CDR2 are MNHNS and SASEGT. V dropped 6 bases and J dropped 7 bases, with 21 bases sitting between them. This CDR3 is CASRPHTLGRVEAFF. Written as DNA, the CDR3 is TGTGCCAGCAGACCTCACACATTAGGACGAGTTGAAGCTTTCTTT.

Comments on this clonotype: Germline is not matched at one junction end, which may reflect a read error. J is TRBJ1-1 and V is TRBV12-3 or TRBV12-4; D not resolved. The length of the CDR3 is 14 residues. The CDR3 DNA reads TGTGCCATCGCCCTTTCCAGCGCGAACACTGAGGCTTTCTTT. Its protein product is CAIALSSANTEAFF.

This clonotype was detected many times. The chain links TRBV24-1 to TRBJ2-1; tentatively, D is TRBD2 (6 bases). There are 24 residues in the CDR3. Germline values: CDR1 KGHDR, CDR2 SFDVKD. The ends were cut back, 0 bases at V and 9 bases at J, with 41 bases in the middle. As DNA, the CDR3 is TGTGCCACCAGTGATTTGCACAGTGCTTCTTGGCCACCTGCTCCCACGTCTAGCGAGGGTGAGCAGTTCTTC. It specifies CATSDLHSASWPPAPTSSEGEQFF.

This chain connects TRBV12-3 or TRBV12-4 to TRBJ1-1; D is ambiguous. The CDR3 sequence is 13 residues long. Deletions cut 3 bases from V and 4 bases from J, with 9 bases between. The CDR3 loop is CASSLRIFTEAFF. The CDR3 nucleotides are TGTGCCAGCAGTTTGAGGATTTTCACTGAAGCTTTCTTT.

This clonotype was observed a handful of times. V is TRBV6-4 and J is TRBJ2-7; D perhaps matches TRBD2 (5 bases). This CDR3 is built from 14 residues. V was clipped by 8 bases and J by 3 bases, with 17 bases between them. Germline CDR1 MRHNA, CDR2 SNTAGT. This CDR3 is CASAQLVYGYEQYF. CDR3 bases: TGTGCCAGCGCCCAACTAGTTTATGGCTACGAGCAGTACTTC.

This clonotype was seen many times. CDR3 bases: TGTGCCAGCAGTTTTGCGGGGGCTGCTAACACTGAAGCTTTCTTT. It specifies CASSFAGAANTEAFF. V and J are TRBV27 and TRBJ1-1; the D gene is possibly TRBD1 (6 bases). This CDR3 comprises 15 residues. In germline, CDR1 is MNHEY, CDR2 SMNVEV (reference sequence). Deletions cut 3 bases from V and 2 bases from J, with 13 bases between.

For this clonotype: It may be a read error: a sequence one base away is much more abundant. The chain carries TRBV11-2 and TRBJ1-2; 8 bases align to TRBD1. CDR3 length equals 16 residues. V lost 5 bases to trimming and J lost 8 bases; unmatched junction nucleotides: 16. Germline loops: CDR1 SGHAT, CDR2 FQNNGV. The CDR3: CASSGLRTGRRGGYTF. CDR3 bases: TGTGCCAGCAGCGGCCTACGGACAGGGAGGAGGGGGGGCTACACCTTC.

This chain joins TRBV15 and TRBJ1-5; unclear D gene. With 4 bases removed from V and 2 bases from J, the gap between germline ends came to 15 bases. CDR3 length: 16 amino acids. CDR1 LNHNV and CDR2 YYDKDF come from the germline V gene (reference sequence). CDR3 sequence: CATSMEIIWGNQPQHF. CDR3 nucleotides: TGTGCCACCAGCATGGAGATAATTTGGGGCAATCAGCCCCAGCATTTT.

This chain connects TRBV25-1 to TRBJ1-1, with 8 nucleotides matching TRBD1. J gave up 7 bases and V 6 bases, and 10 bases lay outside the gene matches. Germline V gene lookup returns CDR1 MGHDK and CDR2 SYGVNS. CDR3 length: 14 residues. The CDR3: CASSPRQGSGEAFF. DNA for the CDR3: TGTGCCAGCAGCCCGAGACAGGGGTCAGGTGAAGCTTTCTTT. Looking up the rest from reference TRBV25-1 and TRBJ1-1 gives the full variable domain: EADIYQTPRYLVIGTGKKITLECSQTMGHDKMYWYQQDPGMELHLIHYSYGVNSTEKGDLSSESTVSRIRTEHFPLTLESARPSHTSQYLCASSPRQGSGEAFFGQGTRLTVV.

The table lists this clonotype with many counts. The genes are TRBV2 and TRBJ2-5; 8 bases agree with TRBD2. In germline, CDR1 is SNHLY, CDR2 FYNNEI. CDR3 length equals 15 residues. With 1 base clipped from V and 2 bases from J, the junction kept 3 bases outside the gene matches. Written as DNA, the CDR3 is TGTGCCAGCAGTGAAGAGGCTAGCGGGCAAGAGACCCAGTACTTC. Amino acids: CASSEEASGQETQYF.

Regarding this clonotype: The junction departs from germline at one end; a sequencing error may be responsible. The J gene is TRBJ1-2, the V gene TRBV3-1; D is uncertain. This CDR3 comprises 15 residues. In germline, CDR1 is LGHDT, CDR2 YNNKEL (reference sequence). Written as DNA, the CDR3 is TGTGCCGGCAGCCAAGGAAATCAGATTAACTATGGCTACACCTTC. Its protein product is CAGSQGNQINYGYTF.

The rearrangement uses TRBV18 and TRBJ2-2, with 8 nucleotides matching TRBD2. The CDR3 is made up of 16 amino acids. Germline lookup yields CDR1 KGHSH and CDR2 LQKENI. Germline trimming cut 3 bases from V and 3 bases from J; bases unmatched to any gene: 6. The CDR3 sequence: CASSPPSGSDTGELFF. For the CDR3, the DNA is TGTGCCAGCTCACCCCCCAGCGGGAGTGACACCGGGGAGCTGTTTTTT.

This clonotype has ten or more counts. This chain links TRBV3-1 with TRBJ1-2, with TRBD1 matching over 11 bases. Germline V CDR1 and CDR2: LGHDT, YNNKEL (reference sequence). The CDR3 totals 15 residues. V was pared by 7 bases and J by 7 bases, with 11 bases of the junction left unmatched. The CDR3 here is CASNSRDRGFSGYTF. The CDR3 DNA sequence: TGTGCCAGCAATTCCCGGGACAGGGGGTTTAGTGGCTACACCTTC. Full variable domain (rest looked up from reference TRBV3-1 and TRBJ1-2): DTAVSQTPKYLVTQMGNDKSIKCEQNLGHDTMYWYKQDSKKFLKIMFSYNNKELIINETVPNRFSPKSPDKAHLNLHINSLELGDSAVYFCASNSRDRGFSGYTFGSGTRLTVV.

Points on this clonotype: This may be a read error, as it is one base from a much larger clone. The chain links TRBV29-1 to TRBJ2-4, with 10 bases lining up with TRBD2. J lost 12 bases, V lost 0 bases, and 11 bases had no gene match. This CDR3 contains 15 residues. Germline V CDR1 and CDR2: SQVTM, ANQGSEA. The CDR3 here is CSVEDGRTSGYDQYF. As DNA, the CDR3 is TGCAGCGTTGAAGATGGCCGGACTAGCGGCTACGATCAGTACTTC.